This T cell receptor (beta chain) was captured by sequencing in a study of blood T cell repertoires in COVID-19 (dated by TCRdb to 2020 to 2021). The study in broad terms: The collaborator samples originated in the United States, Italy and Spain and spanned the acute and convalescent phases of COVID-19. The prospective study material was composed of cDNA or gDNA derived from T cells, B-cell-depleted T cells, or PBMCs. Deeply sampled blood TCRbeta repertoires from subjects exposed to, actively infected with, or recovered from COVID-19 were included in the dataset. The repertoires were released in a freely available public database meant as a resource for research on the immune response to SARS-CoV-2. Samples were obtained from the ongoing ImmuneRACE study (first 160 participants) and from about 1,300 subjects provided by 6 global collaborators. The sample metadata nearly always contained a de-identified subject ID, COVID-19 status, age in years and sex. HLA class I and class II types, where available, came from metadata supplied by the sample provider rather than from assay-based typing. The study at large found these results: Clinical and demographic metadata were provided uncurated, with the amount varying by source and participant.

The collaborating institutions used their own protocols to collect whole blood in K2EDTA tubes. Collaborator samples were shipped for TCRbeta analysis as frozen whole blood, isolated PBMCs, or DNA extracted from either sample type. The immunoSEQ Assay, a bias-controlled multiplex PCR, was used to amplify TCRbeta CDR3 regions from genomic DNA. Regarding the original processing steps: Nucleated cell counts per sample were estimated from amplification of reference gene primers within the assay. To quantify the absolute abundance of each unique TCRbeta CDR3 rearrangement, sequence reads were collapsed and filtered. For each sample, productive Simpson clonality was calculated as the square root of Simpson's diversity index across productive rearrangements. TCRdb re-hosts the immuneACCESS table, in-frame sequences only. Its copies lack some clones; in the studies checked, an unresolved V gene accounts for under half of them, and the cause for the rest is not known. The D gene and trimming were derived from the DNA, and the V and J assignments and clone size from that table. This sample is represented by around 200,000 clones; approximately 85% of them were singletons. 3.3% of the sample is held by the ten biggest clonotypes.

This clone was observed once. The antigen it recognizes is unknown. Qualities for individual bases were not recorded, and no much larger clone is one base off. The origin of this receptor is a man between 60 and 75 years old with acute or convalescent COVID-19. Input material: peripheral blood.

The DNA sequence is as follows: TGTGCCAGCAGTTTAGTACAGGGGCTAAATCAGCCCCAGCATTTT. The encoded protein is CASSLVQGLNQPQHF. The chain is assembled from TRBV28 and TRBJ1-5; the junction holds 7 bases that match TRBD1. V ends up 2 bases short and J 4 bases short, with an unmatched junction base count of 5. The germline V gene encodes CDR1 MDHEN and CDR2 SYDVKM. The CDR3 contains 15 residues, cysteine and phenylalanine counted. Solely the CDR3 DNA is kept, with 45 bases framed from the first base.